The present entry profiles one TCR beta chain with its context. V was pared by 5 bases and J by 7 bases, with 13 bases of the junction left unmatched. Germline CDR1 reads KGHDR; CDR2 reads SFDVKD. The CDR3 runs 17 residues. The data are from a study of blood T cell repertoires in COVID-19. Study at large: The United States, Italy and Spain provided the acute and convalescent COVID-19 samples. PBMCs, B-cell-depleted T cells, or T cells provided the cDNA or gDNA that made up the material.

Original processing notes: From reference gene primer amplification, estimates of nucleated cell counts were derived. The data were produced by immunoSEQ multiplex PCR, yet TCRdb's version contains in-frame clones alone and is incomplete. That table supplies the V and J calls and clone size; D and trimming were determined from the DNA. The sample holds under 150,000 clones; more than 80% are singletons and the top ten take approximately 4.4%. The source is a woman aged 45-60 years with acute or convalescent COVID-19. Sequencing used peripheral blood. The genes are TRBV24-1 and TRBJ2-2; TRBD2 matches 9 bases. The CDR3 DNA is TGTGCCACCAGTGGGGCTAGCGGGGCCTGGGGGTACGGGGAGCTGTTTTTT. Translated, it gives CATSGASGAWGYGELFF.